A selection of T cell receptor beta chains follows, all from one sample in a study of cytomegalovirus exposure and HLA in healthy donors. Generated by immunoSEQ multiplex PCR, the TCRdb table keeps only in-frame clones and is missing some. The sample has roughly 220,000 clones, approximately 85% seen once. Material for sequencing was PBMCs. These receptors were collected from a woman between 40 and 50 years old in good health and CMV-seronegative. CDR3s include the opening cysteine and the closing phenylalanine or tryptophan. The order of the fields is CDR3 length, J gene, clone size, V gene, D gene, CDR3 DNA, CDR3 protein. The D gene is left open where the match is weak. The size field is filled for only some rows; it gives once, few, many or a size class.

length: 16
J: TRBJ2-1
size: -
V: TRBV4-1
D: -
DNA: TGCGCCAGCAGCCCAGGACTAATGAGCTCCTACAATGAGCAGTTCTTC
CDR3: CASSPGLMSSYNEQFF

length: 15
J: TRBJ1-1
size: -
V: TRBV7-9
D: -
DNA: TGTGCCGGACGCGAATGGGGCAGTCAGTGGGCTGAAGCTTTCTTT
CDR3: CAGREWGSQWAEAFF

length: 14
J: TRBJ1-1
size: -
V: TRBV9
D: -
DNA: TGTGCCAGCAGCGTAGGGACAGCGAACACTGAAGCTTTCTTT
CDR3: CASSVGTANTEAFF

length: 11
J: TRBJ2-7
size: -
V: TRBV5-4
D: -
DNA: TGTGCCAGCAGCTTTTATCGGGAGCAGTACTTC
CDR3: CASSFYREQYF

length: 14
J: TRBJ2-7
size: -
V: TRBV27
D: TRBD1
DNA: TGTGCCAGCAGGCGACAGGGGCGGGCCGGTGAGCAGTACTTC
CDR3: CASRRQGRAGEQYF

length: 16
J: TRBJ2-1
size: -
V: TRBV7-7
D: TRBD2
DNA: TGTGCCAGCAGCTTAGCGGTAGCGGGAGGGTACAATGAGCAGTTCTTC
CDR3: CASSLAVAGGYNEQFF

length: 13
J: TRBJ2-7
size: -
V: TRBV29-1
D: -
DNA: TGCAGCGTTGCAGGCCCGGATTCCTACGAGCAGTACTTC
CDR3: CSVAGPDSYEQYF

length: 13
J: TRBJ1-1
size: -
V: TRBV19
D: -
DNA: TGTGCCAGTAGTATGGGGGCGCGAACTGAAGCTTTCTTT
CDR3: CASSMGARTEAFF

length: 17
J: TRBJ2-2
size: -
V: TRBV19
D: TRBD2
DNA: TGTGCCAGTAGCACATCGGGGGGACTAGTAATCACCGGGGAGCTGTTTTTT
CDR3: CASSTSGGLVITGELFF

length: 18
J: TRBJ2-3
size: once
V: TRBV27
D: TRBD2
DNA: TGTGCCAGCAGTTTAAGGGCCCTAGCGGGCGCGGGTACAGATACGCAGTATTTT
CDR3: CASSLRALAGAGTDTQYF

length: 15
J: TRBJ2-5
size: few
V: TRBV6-5
D: TRBD2
DNA: TGTGCCAGCAGTACGACTAGCGGGAGAGGAGAGACCCAGTACTTC
CDR3: CASSTTSGRGETQYF

length: 13
J: TRBJ1-1
size: -
V: TRBV10-3
D: -
DNA: TGTGCCATCAGCAGCGGACCGAACACTGAAGCTTTCTTT
CDR3: CAISSGPNTEAFF

length: 13
J: TRBJ1-1
size: -
V: TRBV12-2
D: -
DNA: TGTGCAAGTCGCCCGGGGGGGCAGTCTGAAGCTTTCTTT
CDR3: CASRPGGQSEAFF

length: 14
J: TRBJ1-5
size: -
V: TRBV14
D: TRBD1
DNA: TGTGCCAGCAGCCCGACAGGGTACAATCAGCCCCAGCATTTT
CDR3: CASSPTGYNQPQHF

length: 15
J: TRBJ2-5
size: -
V: TRBV27
D: TRBD2
DNA: TGTGCCAGCAGTCCCCTAGCGGGGGTACAAGAGACCCAGTACTTC
CDR3: CASSPLAGVQETQYF